This entry features one T cell receptor (beta chain) sequence. The antigen is unknown. Some second doses came at about 4 weeks and others at about 12 weeks; these were pooled. The CDR3 is 12 amino acids. V was pared by 5 bases and J by 3 bases, with 7 bases between. These data come from a study of T cell responses to AZD1222 COVID-19 vaccine. Study-level findings and limits: Donors were chiefly white British, with a greater number of females, and clonal diversity was perhaps underestimated. Breadth and depth of Spike-specific TCRs rose after two AZD1222 doses. Repertoires were collected only later (after the peak T cell response had occurred).

Measured with immunoSEQ multiplex PCR; TCRdb has only the in-frame clones, and not every one. The table has some 96,000 clones, approximately 84% seen once; the top ten hold 14%. Sample: peripheral blood, taken 28 days after the second AZD1222 dose. The receptor was derived from an adult who received the AZD1222 COVID-19 vaccine. The chain couples TRBV12-3 or TRBV12-4 to TRBJ1-1; maybe TRBD1 (6 bases). The CDR3 spells CASSGGHTEAFF. In DNA form, the CDR3 reads TGTGCCAGCAGTGGGGGCCACACTGAAGCTTTCTTT.